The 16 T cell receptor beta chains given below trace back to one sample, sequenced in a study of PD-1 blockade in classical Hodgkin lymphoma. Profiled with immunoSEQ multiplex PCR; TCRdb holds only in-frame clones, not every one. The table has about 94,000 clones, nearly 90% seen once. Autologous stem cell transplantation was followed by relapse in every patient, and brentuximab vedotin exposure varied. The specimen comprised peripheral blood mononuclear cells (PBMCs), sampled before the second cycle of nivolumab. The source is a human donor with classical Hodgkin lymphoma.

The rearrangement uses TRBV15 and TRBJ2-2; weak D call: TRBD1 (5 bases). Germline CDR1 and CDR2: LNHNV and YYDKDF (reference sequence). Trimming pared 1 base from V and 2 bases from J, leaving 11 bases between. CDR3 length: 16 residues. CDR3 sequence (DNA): TGTGCCACCAGCAGAGCAGGGTCTAGAAACACCGGGGAGCTGTTTTTT. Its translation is CATSRAGSRNTGELFF.

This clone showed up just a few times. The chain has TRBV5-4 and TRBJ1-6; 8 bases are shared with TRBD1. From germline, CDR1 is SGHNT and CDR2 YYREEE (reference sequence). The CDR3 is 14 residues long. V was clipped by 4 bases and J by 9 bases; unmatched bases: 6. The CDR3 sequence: CASSPGGSISPLHF. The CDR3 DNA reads TGTGCCAGCAGCCCAGGGGGCTCGATTTCACCCCTCCACTTT.

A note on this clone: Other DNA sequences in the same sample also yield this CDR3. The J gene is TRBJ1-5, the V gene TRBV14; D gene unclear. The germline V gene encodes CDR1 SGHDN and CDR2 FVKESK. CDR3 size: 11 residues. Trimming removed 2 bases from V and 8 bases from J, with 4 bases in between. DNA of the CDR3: TGTGCCAGCAGCCAATATAAGCCCCAGCATTTT. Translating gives CASSQYKPQHF.

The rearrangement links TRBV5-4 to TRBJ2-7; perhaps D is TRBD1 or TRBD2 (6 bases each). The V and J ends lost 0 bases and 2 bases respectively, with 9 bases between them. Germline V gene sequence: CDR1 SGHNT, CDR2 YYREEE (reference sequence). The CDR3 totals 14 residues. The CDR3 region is CASSLEGGAYEQYF. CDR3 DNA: TGTGCCAGCAGCTTGGAGGGGGGTGCCTACGAGCAGTACTTC.

The CDR3 loop is CASSILAGDDEQFF. CDR3 DNA: TGTGCCAGTAGTATTCTAGCGGGAGACGATGAGCAGTTCTTC. The chain employs TRBV19 and TRBJ2-1; TRBD2 aligns across 10 bases. The CDR3 contains 14 residues. V was clipped by 3 bases and J by 8 bases; unmatched bases: 4. Per the germline V gene, CDR1 is LNHDA and CDR2 is SQIVND (reference sequence). Drawing the rest from reference TRBV19 and TRBJ2-1, the complete variable domain is DGGITQSPKYLFRKEGQNVTLSCEQNLNHDAMYWYRQDPGQGLRLIYYSQIVNDFQKGDIAEGYSVSREKKESFPLTVTSAQKNPTAFYLCASSILAGDDEQFFGPGTRLTVL.

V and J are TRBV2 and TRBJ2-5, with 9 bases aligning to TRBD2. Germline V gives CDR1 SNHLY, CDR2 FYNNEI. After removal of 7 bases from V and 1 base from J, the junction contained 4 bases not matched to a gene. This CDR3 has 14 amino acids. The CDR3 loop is CASTGRGGQETQYF. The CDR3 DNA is TGTGCCAGCACAGGGCGGGGGGGCCAAGAGACCCAGTACTTC.

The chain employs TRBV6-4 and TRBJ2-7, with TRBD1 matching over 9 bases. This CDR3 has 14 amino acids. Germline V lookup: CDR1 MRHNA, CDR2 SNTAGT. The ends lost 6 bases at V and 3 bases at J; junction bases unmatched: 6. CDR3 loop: CASSLQGANYEQYF. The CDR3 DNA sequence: TGTGCCAGCAGCCTACAGGGGGCAAACTACGAGCAGTACTTC.

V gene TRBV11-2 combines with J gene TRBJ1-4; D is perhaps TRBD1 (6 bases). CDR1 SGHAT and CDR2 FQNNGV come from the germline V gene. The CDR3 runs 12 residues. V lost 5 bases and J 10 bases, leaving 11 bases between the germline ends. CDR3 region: CASSEGGGKLFF. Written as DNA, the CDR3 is TGTGCCAGCAGCGAAGGGGGTGGAAAACTGTTTTTT.

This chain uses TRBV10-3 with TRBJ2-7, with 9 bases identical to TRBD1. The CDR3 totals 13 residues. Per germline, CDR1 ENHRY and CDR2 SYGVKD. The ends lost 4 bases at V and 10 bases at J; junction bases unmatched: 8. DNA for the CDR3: TGTGCCATCAGTGGAGGGACAGGGCAGCGTCAGTACTTC. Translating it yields CAISGGTGQRQYF.

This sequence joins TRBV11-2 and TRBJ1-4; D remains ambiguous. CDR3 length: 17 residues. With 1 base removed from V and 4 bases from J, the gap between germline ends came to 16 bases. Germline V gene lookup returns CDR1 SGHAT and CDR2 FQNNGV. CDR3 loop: CASSLVGPGMNNEKLFF. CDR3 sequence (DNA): TGTGCCAGCAGCTTAGTAGGCCCCGGGATGAATAATGAAAAACTGTTTTTT.

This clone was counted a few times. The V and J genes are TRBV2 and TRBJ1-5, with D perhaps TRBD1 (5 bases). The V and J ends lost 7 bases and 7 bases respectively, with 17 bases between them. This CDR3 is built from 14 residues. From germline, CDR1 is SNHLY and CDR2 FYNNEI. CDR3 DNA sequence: TGTGCCAGCACGGGGGGTAGCGGTACCCAGCCCCAGCATTTT. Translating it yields CASTGGSGTQPQHF.

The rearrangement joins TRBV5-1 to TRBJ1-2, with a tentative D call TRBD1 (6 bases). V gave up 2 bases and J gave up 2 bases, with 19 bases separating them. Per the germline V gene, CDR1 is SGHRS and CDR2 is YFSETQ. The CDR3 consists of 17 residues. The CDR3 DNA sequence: TGCGCCAGCAGCTTAGGAGGGGGGGCGTCGGGAAACTATGGCTACACCTTC. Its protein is CASSLGGGASGNYGYTF.

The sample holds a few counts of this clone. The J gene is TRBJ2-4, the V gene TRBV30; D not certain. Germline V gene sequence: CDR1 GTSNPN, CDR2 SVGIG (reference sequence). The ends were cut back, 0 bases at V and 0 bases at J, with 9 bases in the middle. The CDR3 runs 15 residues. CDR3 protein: CAWSVPRVAKNIQYF. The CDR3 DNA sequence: TGTGCCTGGAGTGTACCCCGAGTAGCCAAAAACATTCAGTACTTC.

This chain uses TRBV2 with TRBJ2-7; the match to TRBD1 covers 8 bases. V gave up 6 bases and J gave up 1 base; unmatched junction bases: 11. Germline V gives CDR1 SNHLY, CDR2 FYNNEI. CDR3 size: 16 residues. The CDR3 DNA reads TGTGCCAGCAGACCGATTGGGACAGGAGGTTCCTACGAGCAGTACTTC. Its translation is CASRPIGTGGSYEQYF.

The CDR3 sequence: CASSLTGGDEQYF. CDR3 in DNA: TGTGCCAGCAGCTTAACAGGGGGCGACGAGCAGTACTTC. The J gene is TRBJ2-7, the V gene TRBV11-3, with 9 nucleotides matching TRBD1. This CDR3 region has 13 residues. CDR1 and CDR2 from the germline V gene are SGHNT and YENEEA. The ends lost 2 bases at V and 5 bases at J; junction bases unmatched: 1.

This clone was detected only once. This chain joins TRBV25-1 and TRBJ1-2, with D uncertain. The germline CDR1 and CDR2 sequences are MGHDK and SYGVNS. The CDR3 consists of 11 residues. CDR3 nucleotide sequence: TGTGTCGGCCAGCCTTTTTATGGCTACACCTTC. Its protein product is CVGQPFYGYTF.